These 17 T cell receptor beta chains originate from one sample sequenced in a study of graft-versus-host responses after intestinal transplantation listed by TCRdb under 2021. The library was obtained by the immunoSEQ multiplex PCR assay. This immuneACCESS table, as held by TCRdb, lists in-frame sequences with V and J called but not all clones. Of the missing ones, under half trace to an unresolved V gene in checked studies; the others have no known cause. This sample lists around 33,000 clones; 90% to 95% were detected once. The ten largest clones represent about 0.8% of the sample. This material consisted of PBMCs, taken 16 days after intestinal transplant. These receptors all come from a human patient who received an intestinal transplant, so some T cells may come from the graft donor.

The chain recombines TRBV5-1 with TRBJ2-2, with 8 bases lining up with TRBD1. Germline V CDR1 and CDR2: SGHRS, YFSETQ. The V segment lost 0 bases and the J segment 6 bases; nucleotides outside the gene matches: 4. This CDR3 has 15 residues. The CDR3 coding sequence is TGCGCCAGCAGCTTGGGGGGACAGGAGGCCGGGGAGCTGTTTTTT. Its translation: CASSLGGQEAGELFF. The variable domain in full, with the rest retrieved from reference TRBV5-1 and TRBJ2-2, is KAGVTQTPRYLIKTRGQQVTLSCSPISGHRSVSWYQQTPGQGLQFLFEYFSETQRNKGNFPGRFSGRQFSNSRSEMNVSTLELGDSALYLCASSLGGQEAGELFFGEGSRLTVL.

The V call is TRBV6-1, the J call TRBJ2-7; D perhaps matches TRBD1 (6 bases). From germline, CDR1 is MNHNS and CDR2 SASEGT. This CDR3 has 13 amino acids. V dropped 3 bases and J dropped 4 bases, with 10 bases sitting between them. CDR3: CASSEARGYEQYF. DNA for the CDR3: TGTGCCAGCAGTGAGGCCAGGGGTTACGAGCAGTACTTC.

The gene calls are TRBV7-3 and TRBJ2-5; 14 bases are a match to TRBD2. The J call may be wrong; the DNA end is better matched by TRBJ2-7. The CDR3 is 15 amino acids. Looked up from germline, CDR1 is SGHTA and CDR2 is FQGTGA. As DNA, the CDR3 is TGTGCCAGCAGCTCGGGACTAGCGGGAGCCTACGAGCAGTACTTC. It translates to CASSSGLAGAYEQYF.

CDR3 residues: CASTGVYEQYF. The CDR3 nucleotides are TGTGCCAGCACCGGGGTCTACGAGCAGTACTTC. The chain has TRBV7-9 and TRBJ2-7; TRBD2 is a possible D gene (5 bases). The germline V and J ends were trimmed by 7 bases and 3 bases, with 7 bases remaining between them. The CDR3 is made up of 11 amino acids. Per the germline V gene, CDR1 is SEHNR and CDR2 is FQNEAQ (reference sequence).

This clone was counted a few times. This sequence joins TRBV6-5 and TRBJ2-1; D gene ambiguous. Germline V gives CDR1 MNHEY, CDR2 SVGAGI. The germline V and J ends were trimmed by 4 bases and 1 base, with 11 bases remaining between them. The CDR3 spans 15 residues. CDR3 nucleotide sequence: TGTGCCAGCAGTTCGGATGGATATTCCTACAATGAGCAGTTCTTC. Protein: CASSSDGYSYNEQFF.

The rearrangement joins TRBV5-6 to TRBJ2-7, with 15 bases matching TRBD2. Losses at the gene ends were 3 bases for V and 4 bases for J; bases not matched to a gene: 5. The germline CDR1 and CDR2 sequences are SGHDT and YYEEEE. The CDR3 is 16 amino acids. CDR3 sequence (DNA): TGTGCCAGCAGCTCGGGGGGACTAGCGGGAGGTTACGAGCAGTACTTC. It encodes CASSSGGLAGGYEQYF.

The V call is TRBV27, the J call TRBJ2-7; D call uncertain. The germline V and J ends were trimmed by 6 bases and 9 bases, with 21 bases remaining between them. The CDR3 loop spans 14 amino acids. From germline, CDR1 is MNHEY and CDR2 SMNVEV (reference sequence). The CDR3 protein is CASSPRVYSHGQYF. CDR3 nucleotides: TGTGCCAGCAGCCCTAGGGTCTACTCCCACGGGCAGTACTTC.

The chain joins TRBV28 to TRBJ1-5, with 7 bases matching TRBD1. Germline V gene sequence: CDR1 MDHEN, CDR2 SYDVKM. There are 18 residues in the CDR3. V was clipped by 6 bases and J by 2 bases; unmatched bases: 16. CDR3 sequence (DNA): TGTGCCAGCAGCCGGACAGGCCTAGTTAGTGAAGGCAATCAGCCCCAGCATTTT. Amino acids: CASSRTGLVSEGNQPQHF.

The chain links TRBV12-5 to TRBJ2-2; TRBD2 matches 13 bases. Germline assignment: CDR1 LGHNT and CDR2 FRNRAP. After removal of 1 base from V and 4 bases from J, the junction contained 6 bases not matched to a gene. This CDR3 region has 18 residues. As DNA, the CDR3 is TGTGCTAGTGGTTTGGATAGGACTAGCGGGAGTTTCACCGGGGAGCTGTTTTTT. Encoded protein: CASGLDRTSGSFTGELFF.

Written as DNA, the CDR3 is TGTGCCAGCAGCGTTCAGAAGGAGGGGGCTGGGGGCTACACCTTC. This codes for CASSVQKEGAGGYTF. The V gene is TRBV9, the J gene TRBJ1-2; 7 bases match TRBD1. The CDR3 is made up of 15 amino acids. The J segment lost 8 bases and the V segment lost 2 bases, leaving 12 bases of the junction unmatched. Per the germline V gene, CDR1 is SGDLS and CDR2 is YYNGEE.

This clone has a single count. The chain links TRBV7-2 to TRBJ1-1; D is undetermined. Trimming removed 3 bases from V and 11 bases from J, with 10 bases in between. This CDR3 region has 11 residues. Germline V lookup: CDR1 SGHTA, CDR2 FQGNSA. CDR3 nucleotides: TGTGCCAGCAGCTTCATCTCAGCCGCTTTCTTT. Residues: CASSFISAAFF.

This chain connects TRBV27 to TRBJ2-1, with D uncertain. The germline gives CDR1 MNHEY, CDR2 SMNVEV (reference sequence). The CDR3 sequence is 13 residues long. Trimming stripped 3 bases from V and 5 bases from J, with 8 bases between. As DNA, the CDR3 is TGTGCCAGCAGTTTTAGTCGAAACAATGAGCAGTTCTTC. Translated: CASSFSRNNEQFF.

V and J are TRBV2 and TRBJ2-1; no reliable D call. The CDR3 is 16 residues long. Between the trimmed V and J ends, which lost 4 bases and 0 bases, there was a span of 13 bases. Germline values: CDR1 SNHLY, CDR2 FYNNEI. This chain's CDR3 is CASSGTATLSYNEQFF. In DNA, the CDR3 is TGTGCCAGCAGTGGGACGGCTACCCTCTCCTACAATGAGCAGTTCTTC.

The chain has TRBV7-6 and TRBJ2-7; 13 nucleotides align to TRBD2. J lost 5 bases, V lost 5 bases, and 6 bases had no gene match. This CDR3 is 15 amino acids long. The V gene's germline CDR1 is SGHVS and CDR2 FNYEAQ. CDR3 sequence (DNA): TGTGCCAGCAGCCGGACTAGCGGGAGTCAGGACGAGCAGTACTTC. Translated, it gives CASSRTSGSQDEQYF. Full variable domain (missing parts from reference TRBV7-6 and TRBJ2-7): GAGVSQSPRYKVTKRGQDVALRCDPISGHVSLYWYRQALGQGPEFLTYFNYEAQQDKSGLPNDRFSAERPEGSISTLTIQRTEQRDSAMYRCASSRTSGSQDEQYFGPGTRLTVT.

The rearrangement links TRBV6-5 to TRBJ2-7; D uncertain. From germline, CDR1 is MNHEY and CDR2 SVGAGI. CDR3 length: 14 amino acids. The V gene lost 1 base and the J gene lost 2 bases, with 9 bases spanning the gap. The CDR3 nucleotides read TGTGCCAGCAGTTACTTAGGGCAGCCCTACGAGCAGTACTTC. It yields the protein CASSYLGQPYEQYF.

The J gene is TRBJ2-1, the V gene TRBV5-1, with TRBD2 identical over 11 bases. The trim removed 4 bases at V and 6 bases at J, leaving 6 bases unmatched. The CDR3 spans 15 residues. CDR1 is SGHRS and CDR2 is YFSETQ in the germline V gene. The DNA for the CDR3 is TGCGCCAGCAGCGGGTCTAGCGGGAGGCTCAATGAGCAGTTCTTC. Its translation: CASSGSSGRLNEQFF.

The rearrangement uses TRBV30 and TRBJ1-5, with D tentatively TRBD1 (5 bases). V was pared by 2 bases and J by 3 bases, with 14 bases between. CDR3 length: 15 residues. Per the germline V gene, CDR1 is GTSNPN and CDR2 is SVGIG (reference sequence). The CDR3 DNA follows: TGTGCCTGGAGTAGATACGGGGGGGTCAATCAGCCCCAGCATTTT. This translates into CAWSRYGGVNQPQHF.